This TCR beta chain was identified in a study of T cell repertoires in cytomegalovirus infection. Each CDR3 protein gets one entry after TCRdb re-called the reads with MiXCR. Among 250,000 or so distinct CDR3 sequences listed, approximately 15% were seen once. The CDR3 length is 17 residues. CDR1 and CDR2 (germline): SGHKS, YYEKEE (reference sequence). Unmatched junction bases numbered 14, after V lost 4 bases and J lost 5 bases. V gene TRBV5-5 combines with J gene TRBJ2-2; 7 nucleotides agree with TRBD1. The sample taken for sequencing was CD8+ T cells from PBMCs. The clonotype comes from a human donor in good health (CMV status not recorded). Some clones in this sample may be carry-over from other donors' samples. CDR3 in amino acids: CASSQGVADLGTGELFF. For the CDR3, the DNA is TGTGCCAGCAGCCAGGGGGTGGCGGACTTGGGAACCGGGGAGCTGTTTTTT.